The 9 T cell receptor beta chains below come from one sample, sequenced in a study of metastatic and nonmetastatic thyroid tumors. Patients had received no treatment of any kind before thyroid surgery. Using MiXCR, TCRdb reanalyzed the PCR reads. The sample lists some 19,000 clones; approximately 24% were seen once. The sequencing input was blood. The receptors here all came from a male donor with papillary thyroid cancer or a benign thyroid nodule (not recorded which). Some clones in this sample may be carry-over from other donors' samples.

J is TRBJ2-1 and V is TRBV20-1, with a tentative D call TRBD2 (7 bases). This CDR3 comprises 17 residues. Trimming shortened V by 3 bases and J by 4 bases, and 22 bases separated the two germline ends. Germline values: CDR1 DFQATT, CDR2 SNEGSKA (reference sequence). The DNA for the CDR3 is TGCAGTGCTAGTTTTGCCCTAGGGGGGGGGAGATACAATGAGCAGTTCTTC. This sequence encodes CSASFALGGGRYNEQFF.

This clone is medium-sized within its sample. The chain has TRBV7-6 and TRBJ2-2; either TRBD1 or TRBD2 may supply D (6 bases each). Germline lookup yields CDR1 SGHVS and CDR2 FNYEAQ. The CDR3 has 15 residues. V was pared by 5 bases and J by 6 bases, with 16 bases between. DNA for the CDR3: TGTGCCAGCAGCCTCGAGGGGGGCGGCCCCGGGGAGCTGTTTTTT. Amino acids: CASSLEGGGPGELFF.

The sample holds a few counts of this clone. The rearrangement uses TRBV2 and TRBJ1-6, with 7 bases identical to TRBD1. The V gene end was trimmed by 7 bases and the J gene end by 7 bases; junction bases not matched to a gene: 10. CDR1 and CDR2 (germline): SNHLY, FYNNEI. The CDR3 covers 15 residues. The CDR3 nucleotides read TGTGCCAGCATGGAGACAGGGTTCGAGAATTCACCCCTCCACTTT. Translating gives CASMETGFENSPLHF. Full variable domain (missing parts from reference TRBV2 and TRBJ1-6): EPEVTQTPSHQVTQMGQEVILRCVPISNHLYFYWYRQILGQKVEFLVSFYNNEISEKSEIFDDQFSVERPDGSNFTLKIRSTKLEDSAMYFCASMETGFENSPLHFGNGTRLTVT.

By sample share, this clone is medium-sized. The chain has TRBV4-1 and TRBJ2-6; 12 positions match TRBD2. Germline loops: CDR1 MGHRA, CDR2 YSYEKL. The J segment lost 1 base and the V segment lost 3 bases, leaving 4 bases of the junction unmatched. The CDR3 is 18 amino acids. The CDR3 loop reads CASSHRLAGASGANVLTF. CDR3 DNA: TGCGCCAGCAGCCACCGACTAGCGGGAGCTTCTGGGGCCAACGTCCTGACTTTC.

This clone was counted only a few times. The chain carries TRBV12-3 or TRBV12-4 and TRBJ1-5, with D possibly TRBD1 on 5 matching bases. The CDR3 loop spans 16 amino acids. The V end lost 1 base, the J end lost 2 bases, and 12 bases lay between the germline ends. The CDR3 DNA sequence: TGTGCCAGCAGTTTAGGAGTGTCGGGGGGCAATCAGCCCCAGCATTTT. This sequence encodes CASSLGVSGGNQPQHF.

The chain has TRBV20-1 and TRBJ2-6, with TRBD2 matching 9 bases. Per germline, CDR1 DFQATT and CDR2 SNEGSKA (reference sequence). Unmatched junction bases numbered 12, after V lost 3 bases and J lost 0 bases. CDR3 length equals 19 residues. The CDR3 coding sequence is TGCAGTGCTAGTCGGGTAGCGGGGGCCCTCAACTCTGGGGCCAACGTCCTGACTTTC. This sequence encodes CSASRVAGALNSGANVLTF.

This clone was detected a few times. J is TRBJ2-1 and V is TRBV5-1; 7 positions agree with TRBD2. CDR1 is SGHRS and CDR2 is YFSETQ in the germline V gene. The CDR3 is 15 residues long. Trimming removed 0 bases from V and 4 bases from J; junction bases left unmatched: 4. CDR3 loop: CASSLGSSGYNEQFF. The CDR3 nucleotides read TGCGCCAGCAGCTTGGGATCTAGCGGTTACAATGAGCAGTTCTTC.

This chain links TRBV27 with TRBJ2-7, with D perhaps assigned TRBD1 or TRBD2 (5 bases each). Germline V CDR1 and CDR2: MNHEY, SMNVEV (reference sequence). V was shortened by 11 bases and J by 6 bases, with 17 bases between the two germline ends. CDR3 length: 12 residues. CDR3 protein: CAVQDSGLEQYF. The CDR3 DNA sequence: TGTGCCGTCCAGGACTCGGGGCTCGAGCAGTACTTC.

By share, this clone counts as medium-sized. This sequence joins TRBV2 and TRBJ2-3; D could derive from TRBD1 or TRBD2 (5 bases each). The V gene lost 8 bases and the J gene lost 2 bases, with 14 bases spanning the gap. This CDR3 spans 14 amino acids. The germline V gene has CDR1 SNHLY and CDR2 FYNNEI. The CDR3 sequence is CASSPGPNTDTQYF. The CDR3 DNA sequence: TGTGCCAGCTCGCCGGGACCAAACACAGATACGCAGTATTTT.